Below, 16 T cell receptor beta chains from the same sample are listed, as sequenced in a study of cytomegalovirus exposure and HLA in healthy donors. Profiling relied on immunoSEQ multiplex PCR, and the TCRdb table lists in-frame clones only, not all of them. The data contain approximately 82,000 clones, 95% of them singletons. The sequenced sample consisted of PBMCs. Receptors were obtained from a woman between 18 and 29 years old in good health and CMV-seronegative.

The chain combines TRBV25-1 with TRBJ2-6, with D unclear. CDR1 is MGHDK, CDR2 SYGVNS, per germline. Trimming left V 4 bases short and J 7 bases short, with 17 bases between. CDR3 length equals 16 residues. Here the CDR3 reads CASSGARTLGANVLTF. DNA for the CDR3: TGTGCCAGCAGTGGAGCCCGTACTCTGGGCGCCAACGTCCTGACTTTC.

The chain employs TRBV7-2 and TRBJ1-1, with D possibly matching TRBD1 (5 bases). Germline CDR1 and CDR2: SGHTA and FQGNSA. The CDR3 sequence is 14 residues long. Trimming took off 1 base at V and 11 bases at J, with 17 bases between the two ends. Here the CDR3 DNA reads TGTGCCAGCAGCTTAGGGGGTAGGGGAGGGTGGGCTTTCTTT. Encoded protein: CASSLGGRGGWAFF.

V usage is TRBV2 and J usage is TRBJ1-2; the D gene is possibly TRBD1 (6 bases). Trimming took off 5 bases at V and 3 bases at J, with 16 bases between the two ends. Germline assignment: CDR1 SNHLY and CDR2 FYNNEI. This CDR3 comprises 15 residues. CDR3 nucleotides: TGTGCCAGCAGTAAACAGGGAGGGGAAGACTATGGCTACACCTTC. Its protein product is CASSKQGGEDYGYTF.

V and J are TRBV14 and TRBJ2-7, with a tentative D call TRBD1 (5 bases). The CDR3 is 14 residues long. Per the germline V gene, CDR1 is SGHDN and CDR2 is FVKESK. V was trimmed by 0 bases and J by 5 bases, leaving 11 bases between them. CDR3: CASSQDGRAHEQYF. The DNA of the CDR3 is TGTGCCAGCAGCCAAGACGGCAGGGCCCACGAGCAGTACTTC.

The V gene is TRBV28, the J gene TRBJ2-3; 15 bases map to TRBD2. The germline V gene encodes CDR1 MDHEN and CDR2 SYDVKM. The CDR3 runs to 19 residues. Trimming took 5 bases from V and 4 from J; bases not matched to a gene: 13. CDR3 nucleotides: TGTGCCAGCAGTCTAGGACTAGCGGGAGGGCCAGCGTCCGCAGATACGCAGTATTTT. Translation: CASSLGLAGGPASADTQYF.

The chain uses TRBV27 and TRBJ2-1; 12 bases fit TRBD2. The CDR3 sequence is 16 residues long. V was pared by 3 bases and J by 6 bases, with 6 bases of the junction left unmatched. In germline, CDR1 is MNHEY, CDR2 SMNVEV (reference sequence). The CDR3 loop reads CASSFLAGGSGNEQFF. The DNA of the CDR3 is TGTGCCAGCAGTTTCCTAGCGGGAGGGAGTGGCAATGAGCAGTTCTTC.

The chain has TRBV15 and TRBJ2-2; D unclear. Germline lookup yields CDR1 LNHNV and CDR2 YYDKDF (reference sequence). This CDR3 is 12 amino acids long. The V gene lost 4 bases and the J gene lost 4 bases, with 4 bases spanning the gap. The CDR3 DNA is TGTGCCACCAGCACTTTCACCGGGGAGCTGTTTTTT. Encoded protein: CATSTFTGELFF. Variable domain in full (rest from reference TRBV15 and TRBJ2-2): DAMVIQNPRYQVTQFGKPVTLSCSQTLNHNVMYWYQQKSSQAPKLLFHYYDKDFNNEADTPDNFQSRRPNTSFCFLDIRSPGLGDTAMYLCATSTFTGELFFGEGSRLTVL.

The chain is built from TRBV19 and TRBJ2-1; perhaps TRBD1 as D (6 bases). V lost 5 bases and J lost 6, with 14 bases in between. The germline V gene encodes CDR1 LNHDA and CDR2 SQIVND (reference sequence). This CDR3 region has 14 residues. Here the CDR3 DNA reads TGTGCCAGTAGTTCCCAGGGGCGATTCAATGAGCAGTTCTTC. It is translated as CASSSQGRFNEQFF.

The V call is TRBV19, the J call TRBJ1-1, with 9 bases that match TRBD1. The CDR3 totals 14 residues. V shed 7 bases and J 1 base; nucleotides not matched to a gene: 4. Germline lookup yields CDR1 LNHDA and CDR2 SQIVND (reference sequence). The CDR3 protein is CASTLGQGNTEAFF. In nucleotides, the CDR3 is TGTGCCAGTACCTTGGGACAGGGGAACACTGAAGCTTTCTTT.

This clone was counted a single time. This rearrangement joins TRBV18 to TRBJ2-5; 7 nucleotides match TRBD2. V was pared by 0 bases and J by 2 bases, with 3 bases of the junction left unmatched. The CDR3 length is 15 residues. Germline V gene lookup returns CDR1 KGHSH and CDR2 LQKENI. The DNA of the CDR3 is TGTGCCAGCTCACCACCTGCTAGCGGACAAGAGACCCAGTACTTC. Its translation is CASSPPASGQETQYF.

The rearrangement links TRBV9 to TRBJ1-1; 9 bases are shared with TRBD1. Trimming cost V 3 bases and J 7 bases; bases outside gene matches: 7. CDR3 size: 14 residues. CDR1 is SGDLS and CDR2 is YYNGEE in the germline V gene. The CDR3 loop is CASSAPGTGYEAFF. The CDR3 DNA follows: TGTGCCAGCAGCGCCCCCGGGACAGGGTATGAAGCTTTCTTT.

The chain couples TRBV18 to TRBJ1-2, with TRBD1 as a possible D gene (6 bases). The V gene lost 6 bases and the J gene lost 7 bases, with 15 bases spanning the gap. Germline CDR1 KGHSH, CDR2 LQKENI. CDR3 length equals 13 residues. CDR3 sequence: CASSRTGSSGYTF. The CDR3 DNA sequence: TGTGCCAGCTCCCGCACAGGGTCGAGTGGCTACACCTTC.

The chain uses TRBV5-1 and TRBJ2-3, with D possibly being TRBD1 (6 bases). The CDR3 consists of 14 residues. Looked up from germline, CDR1 is SGHRS and CDR2 is YFSETQ. Trimming shortened V by 1 base and J by 9 bases, and 15 bases separated the two germline ends. The CDR3 loop is CASSLSGAQYTQYF. In DNA form, the CDR3 reads TGCGCCAGCAGCTTGTCAGGGGCCCAGTACACGCAGTATTTT.

The gene calls are TRBV27 and TRBJ2-5; possible D gene TRBD2, 5 bases. The CDR3 is 13 amino acids. V lost 2 bases and J lost 2, with 6 bases in between. CDR1 and CDR2 from the germline V gene are MNHEY and SMNVEV (reference sequence). The CDR3 loop reads CASSLRDQETQYF. DNA for the CDR3: TGTGCCAGCAGTTTACGGGATCAAGAGACCCAGTACTTC.

The chain uses TRBV13 and TRBJ2-7; 7 bases match TRBD1. Unmatched junction bases numbered 4, after V lost 6 bases and J lost 2 bases. The CDR3 length is 13 residues. Germline CDR1 is PRHDT and CDR2 is FYEKMQ (reference sequence). The CDR3, as DNA: TGTGCCAGCAGAAAACAGGGGACCTACGAGCAGTACTTC. Translation gives CASRKQGTYEQYF.

The CDR3 reads CASSLFTSGGGTDTQYF. CDR3 DNA sequence: TGTGCCAGCAGCTTATTCACTAGCGGGGGGGGGACAGATACGCAGTATTTT. The V gene is TRBV7-6, the J gene TRBJ2-3, with TRBD2 identical over 13 bases. V lost 2 bases to trimming and J lost 3 bases; unmatched junction nucleotides: 5. CDR3 length: 17 residues. Germline-derived CDR1 and CDR2 are SGHVS and FNYEAQ.